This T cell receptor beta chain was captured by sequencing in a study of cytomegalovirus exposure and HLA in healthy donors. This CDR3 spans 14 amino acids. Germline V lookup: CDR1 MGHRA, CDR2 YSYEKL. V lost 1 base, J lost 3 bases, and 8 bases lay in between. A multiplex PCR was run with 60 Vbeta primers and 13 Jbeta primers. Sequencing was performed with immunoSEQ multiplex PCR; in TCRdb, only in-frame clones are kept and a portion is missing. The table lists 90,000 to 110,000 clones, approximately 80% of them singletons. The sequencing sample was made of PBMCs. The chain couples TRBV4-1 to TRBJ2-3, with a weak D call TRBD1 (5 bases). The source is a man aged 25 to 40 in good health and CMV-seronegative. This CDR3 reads CASSQVSGTDTQYF. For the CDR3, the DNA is TGCGCCAGCAGCCAAGTTTCAGGGACAGATACGCAGTATTTT.